This entry describes one TCR beta chain. The CDR3 runs to 14 residues. Germline V gene lookup returns CDR1 SGHNT and CDR2 YYREEE (reference sequence). Trimming removed 5 bases from V and 1 base from J; junction bases left unmatched: 6. This entry belongs to a study of blood T cell repertoires in COVID-19. About the research overall: Italy, Spain and the United States were the sources of the convalescent and acute COVID-19 samples. PBMCs, B-cell-depleted T cells, or T cells provided the cDNA or gDNA that made up the material.

In the authors' workflow: Researchers report that nucleated cell counts were estimated from reference gene primer amplification. Using immunoSEQ multiplex PCR, the repertoire was profiled, and TCRdb retains in-frame clones only, with some absent. The V and J calls and clone size are taken from that table; D and trimming were inferred from the DNA. The sample consists of under 150,000 clones, roughly 80% of them appearing once. The gene calls are TRBV5-4 and TRBJ2-7; 7 bases are shared with TRBD1. The source material was peripheral blood. This clonotype was obtained from a human donor with acute or convalescent COVID-19. The donor label of this sample is uncertain. The DNA for the CDR3 is TGTGCCAGCAGTCTTAACAGGGGATCCTACGAGCAGTACGTC. Translating it yields CASSLNRGSYEQYV.